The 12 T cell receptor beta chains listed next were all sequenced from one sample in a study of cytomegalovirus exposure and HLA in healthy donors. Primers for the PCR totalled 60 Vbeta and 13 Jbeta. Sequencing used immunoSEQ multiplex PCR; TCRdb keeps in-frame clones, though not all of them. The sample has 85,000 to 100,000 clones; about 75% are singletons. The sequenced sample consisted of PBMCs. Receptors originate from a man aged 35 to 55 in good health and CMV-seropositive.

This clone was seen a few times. The CDR3 region is CASSLGLGTGITEQYF. The CDR3 DNA reads as TGTGCCAGCAGCTTAGGTTTAGGGACAGGGATTACCGAGCAGTACTTC. The chain combines TRBV7-2 with TRBJ2-7, with 9 bases identical to TRBD1. CDR1 SGHTA and CDR2 FQGNSA come from the germline V gene. V lost 1 base and J lost 6; bases outside the gene matches: 10. This CDR3 comprises 16 residues.

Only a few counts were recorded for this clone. The CDR3 is CASTPEGGPYEQYF. The CDR3 DNA is TGCGCCAGCACCCCCGAAGGAGGGCCCTACGAGCAGTACTTC. The chain has TRBV5-1 and TRBJ2-7, with TRBD2 as a possible D gene (6 bases). Germline CDR1 and CDR2: SGHRS and YFSETQ. The CDR3 is made up of 14 amino acids. V was clipped by 6 bases and J by 2 bases, with 15 bases between them.

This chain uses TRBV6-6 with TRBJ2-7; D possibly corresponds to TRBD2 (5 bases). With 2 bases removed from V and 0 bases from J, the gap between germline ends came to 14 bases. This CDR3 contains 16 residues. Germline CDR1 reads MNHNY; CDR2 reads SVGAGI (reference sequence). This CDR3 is CASSYDRLPLSYEQYF. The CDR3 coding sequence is TGTGCCAGCAGTTACGACCGACTACCCCTCTCCTACGAGCAGTACTTC.

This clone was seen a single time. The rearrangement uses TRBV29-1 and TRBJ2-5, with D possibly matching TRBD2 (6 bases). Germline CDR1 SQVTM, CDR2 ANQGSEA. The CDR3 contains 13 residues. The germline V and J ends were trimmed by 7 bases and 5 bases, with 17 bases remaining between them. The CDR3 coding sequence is TGCAGCGCCCAACGGGGGATTGGGGAGACCCAGTACTTC. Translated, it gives CSAQRGIGETQYF.

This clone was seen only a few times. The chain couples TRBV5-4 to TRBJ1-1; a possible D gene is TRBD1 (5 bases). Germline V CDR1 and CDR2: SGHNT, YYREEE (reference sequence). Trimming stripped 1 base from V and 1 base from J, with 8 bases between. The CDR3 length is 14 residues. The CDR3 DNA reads TGTGCCAGCAGCTTGACGGGGGAGAACACTGAAGCTTTCTTT. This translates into CASSLTGENTEAFF. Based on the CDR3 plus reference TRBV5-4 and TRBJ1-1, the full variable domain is ETGVTQSPTHLIKTRGQQVTLRCSSQSGHNTVSWYQQALGQGPQFIFQYYREEENGRGNFPPRFSGLQFPNYSSELNVNALELDDSALYLCASSLTGENTEAFFGQGTRLTVV.

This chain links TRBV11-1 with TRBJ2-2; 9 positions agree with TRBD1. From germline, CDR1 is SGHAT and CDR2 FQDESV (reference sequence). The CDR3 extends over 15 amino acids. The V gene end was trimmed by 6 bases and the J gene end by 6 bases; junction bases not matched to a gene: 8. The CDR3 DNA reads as TGTGCCAGCAGTCTCCGGGACAGGGAGCCCGGGGAGCTGTTTTTT. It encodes CASSLRDREPGELFF.

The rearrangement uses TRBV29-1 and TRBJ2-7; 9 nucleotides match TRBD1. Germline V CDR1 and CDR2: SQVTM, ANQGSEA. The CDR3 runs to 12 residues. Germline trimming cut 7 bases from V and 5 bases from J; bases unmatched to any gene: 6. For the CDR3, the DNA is TGCAGCGCGGACAGGGGAAGGAACGAGCAGTACTTC. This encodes CSADRGRNEQYF.

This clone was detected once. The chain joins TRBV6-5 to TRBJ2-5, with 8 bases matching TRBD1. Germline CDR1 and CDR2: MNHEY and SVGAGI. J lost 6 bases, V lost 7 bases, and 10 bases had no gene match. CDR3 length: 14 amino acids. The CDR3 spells CASTTDRGGKTQYF. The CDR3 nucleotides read TGTGCCAGCACCACCGACAGGGGCGGCAAGACCCAGTACTTC.

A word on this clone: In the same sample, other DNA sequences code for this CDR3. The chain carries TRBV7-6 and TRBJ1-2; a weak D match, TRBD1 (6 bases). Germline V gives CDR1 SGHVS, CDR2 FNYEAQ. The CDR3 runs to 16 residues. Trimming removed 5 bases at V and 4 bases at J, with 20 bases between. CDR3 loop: CASSPLTGGSGYGYTF. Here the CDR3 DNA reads TGTGCCAGCAGCCCACTGACGGGGGGCAGCGGCTATGGCTACACCTTC.

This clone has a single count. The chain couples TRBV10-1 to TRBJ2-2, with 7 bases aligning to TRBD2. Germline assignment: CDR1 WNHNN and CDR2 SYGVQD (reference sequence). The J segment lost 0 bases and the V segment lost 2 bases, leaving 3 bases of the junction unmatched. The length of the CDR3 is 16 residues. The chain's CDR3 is CASSEPGLPNTGELFF. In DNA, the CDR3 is TGCGCCAGCAGTGAGCCGGGACTACCGAACACCGGGGAGCTGTTTTTT.

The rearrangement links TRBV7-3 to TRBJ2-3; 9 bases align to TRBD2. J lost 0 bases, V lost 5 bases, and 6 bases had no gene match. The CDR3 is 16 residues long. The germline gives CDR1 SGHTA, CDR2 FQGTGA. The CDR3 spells CASSNRRGGSTDTQYF. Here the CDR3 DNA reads TGTGCCAGCAGCAATAGGCGGGGGGGCAGCACAGATACGCAGTATTTT.

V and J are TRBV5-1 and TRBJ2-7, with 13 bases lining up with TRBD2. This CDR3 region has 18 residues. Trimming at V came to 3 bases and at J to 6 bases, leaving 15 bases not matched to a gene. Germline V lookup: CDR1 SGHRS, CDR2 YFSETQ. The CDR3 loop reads CASSSATLGLAGAGEQYF. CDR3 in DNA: TGCGCCAGCAGCTCCGCGACTCTTGGACTAGCGGGGGCTGGCGAGCAGTACTTC.